This TCR beta chain was observed in a study of vaccination and CD4 T cells after COVID-19. The length of the CDR3 is 14 residues. V dropped 2 bases and J dropped 9 bases, with 11 bases sitting between them. Germline lookup yields CDR1 MDHEN and CDR2 SYDVKM. Remarks on this clonotype: The antigen is unknown.

Sequencing of cultured CD4+ T cell DNA used the Oncomine TCR Beta short-read assay. TCRdb analysed the PCR reads with MiXCR anew, one entry per CDR3 protein. This sample has about 14,000 distinct CDR3 sequences, with 55% to 80% found just once. Treatment here: roughly 10-day PBMC culture with coronavirus spike peptide pools or control peptides (ViraFEST assay). This rearrangement joins TRBV28 to TRBJ1-6; D call uncertain. The receptor was isolated from a human donor who had recovered from COVID-19. Source material: CD4+ T cells from blood, cultured in vitro. CDR3 DNA: TGTGCCAGCAGTTTAGGACCCCGGGGTTCACCCCTCCACTTT. This translates into CASSLGPRGSPLHF.